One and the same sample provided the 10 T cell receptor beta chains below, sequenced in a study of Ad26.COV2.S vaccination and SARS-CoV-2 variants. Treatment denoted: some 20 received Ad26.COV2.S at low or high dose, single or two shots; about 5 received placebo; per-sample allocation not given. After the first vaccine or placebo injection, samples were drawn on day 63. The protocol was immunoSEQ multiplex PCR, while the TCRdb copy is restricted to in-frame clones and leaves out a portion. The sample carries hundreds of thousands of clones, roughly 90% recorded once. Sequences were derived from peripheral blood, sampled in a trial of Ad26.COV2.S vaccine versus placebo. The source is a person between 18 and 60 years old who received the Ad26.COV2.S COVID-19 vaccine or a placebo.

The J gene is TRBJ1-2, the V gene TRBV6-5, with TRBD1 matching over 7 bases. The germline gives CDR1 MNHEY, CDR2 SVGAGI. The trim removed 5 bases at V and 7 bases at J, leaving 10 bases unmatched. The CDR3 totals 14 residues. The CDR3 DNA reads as TGTGCCAGCAGTACAATGTCCACAGGGGCTGGCTACACCTTC. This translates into CASSTMSTGAGYTF.

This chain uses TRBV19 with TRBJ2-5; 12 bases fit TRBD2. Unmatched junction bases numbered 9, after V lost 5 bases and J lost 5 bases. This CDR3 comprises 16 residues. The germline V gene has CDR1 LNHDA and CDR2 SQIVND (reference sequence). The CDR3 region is CASSGRLAGAWETQYF. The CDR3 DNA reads TGTGCCAGTAGTGGGAGACTAGCGGGGGCCTGGGAGACCCAGTACTTC. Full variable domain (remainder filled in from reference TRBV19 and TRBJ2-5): DGGITQSPKYLFRKEGQNVTLSCEQNLNHDAMYWYRQDPGQGLRLIYYSQIVNDFQKGDIAEGYSVSREKKESFPLTVTSAQKNPTAFYLCASSGRLAGAWETQYFGPGTRLLVL.

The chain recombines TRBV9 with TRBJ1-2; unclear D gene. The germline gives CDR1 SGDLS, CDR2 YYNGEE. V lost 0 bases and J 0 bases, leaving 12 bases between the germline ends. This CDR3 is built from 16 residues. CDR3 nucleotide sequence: TGTGCCAGCAGCGTAGTCATCGGTCCCACTAACTATGGCTACACCTTC. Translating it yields CASSVVIGPTNYGYTF.

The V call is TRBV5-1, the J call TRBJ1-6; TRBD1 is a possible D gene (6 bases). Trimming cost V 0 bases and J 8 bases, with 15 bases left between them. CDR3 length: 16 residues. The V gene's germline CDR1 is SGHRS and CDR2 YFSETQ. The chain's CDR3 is CASSLAGQRNYSPLHF. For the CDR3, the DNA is TGCGCCAGCAGCTTGGCAGGACAGAGAAATTATTCACCCCTCCACTTT.

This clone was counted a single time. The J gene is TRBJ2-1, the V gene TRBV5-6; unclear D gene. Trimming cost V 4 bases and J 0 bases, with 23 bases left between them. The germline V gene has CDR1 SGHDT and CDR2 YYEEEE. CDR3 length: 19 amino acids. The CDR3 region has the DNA TGTGCCAGCAGCACAGCGTGGGGAATCAGCTACCGCTCCTACAATGAGCAGTTCTTC. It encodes CASSTAWGISYRSYNEQFF.

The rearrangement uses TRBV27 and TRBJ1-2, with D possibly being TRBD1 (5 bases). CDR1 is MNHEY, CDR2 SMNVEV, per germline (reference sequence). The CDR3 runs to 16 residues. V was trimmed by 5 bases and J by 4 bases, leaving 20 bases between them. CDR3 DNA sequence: TGTGCCAGCAGTCCCAGGGACGTACGGTGGGGCTATGGCTACACCTTC. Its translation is CASSPRDVRWGYGYTF.

CDR3 bases: TGTGCCAGCTCACCGCCAGGGTCCAGGGACCCTTACGAGCAGTACTTC. It specifies CASSPPGSRDPYEQYF. This chain joins TRBV18 and TRBJ2-7; the D gene could be TRBD1 or TRBD2 (5 bases each). CDR3 length: 16 residues. CDR1 is KGHSH, CDR2 LQKENI, per germline. Deletions cut 3 bases from V and 4 bases from J, with 19 bases between.

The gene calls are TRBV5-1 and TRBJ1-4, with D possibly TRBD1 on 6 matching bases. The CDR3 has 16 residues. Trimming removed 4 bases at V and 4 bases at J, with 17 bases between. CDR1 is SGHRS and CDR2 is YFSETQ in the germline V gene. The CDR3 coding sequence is TGCGCCAGCAGCCCTACCCCGGACAGCGTTAATGAAAAACTGTTTTTT. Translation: CASSPTPDSVNEKLFF.

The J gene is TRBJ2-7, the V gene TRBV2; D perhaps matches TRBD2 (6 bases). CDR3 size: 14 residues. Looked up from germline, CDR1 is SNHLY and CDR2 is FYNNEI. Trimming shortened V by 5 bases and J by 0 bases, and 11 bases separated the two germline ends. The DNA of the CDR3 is TGTGCCAGCAGTCAGGACGGGAGCTCCTACGAGCAGTACTTC. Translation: CASSQDGSSYEQYF.

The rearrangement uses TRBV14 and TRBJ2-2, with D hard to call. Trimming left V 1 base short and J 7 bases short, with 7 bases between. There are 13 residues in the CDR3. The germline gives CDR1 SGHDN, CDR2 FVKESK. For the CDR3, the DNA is TGTGCCAGCAGCCAAGTGGAGCGCGGGGAGCTGTTTTTT. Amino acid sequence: CASSQVERGELFF.